This TCR beta chain derives from a study of blood T cell repertoires in COVID-19. Study-wide background: Donors in the United States, Italy and Spain gave samples during acute or convalescent COVID-19. T cells, B-cell-depleted T cells, or PBMCs supplied cDNA or gDNA.

A note on this clone: At the DNA level, this CDR3 is encoded by other sequences in the same sample as well.

The CDR3 runs to 14 residues. Looked up from germline, CDR1 is SGHTS and CDR2 is YDEGEE. V dropped 1 base and J dropped 0 bases, with 6 bases sitting between them. Original processing methods: Counts of nucleated cells, estimated from reference gene primer amplification, were obtained. Assay used: immunoSEQ multiplex PCR; TCRdb lists only in-frame clones, some missing. That table supplies the V and J calls and clone size; D and trimming were determined from the DNA. Of 300,000 or so clones listed, 87% are singletons. Sequencing used peripheral blood. This clonotype was obtained from a man aged 45-60 years with active or convalescent COVID-19. The V and J genes are TRBV5-8 and TRBJ2-3, with D perhaps TRBD1 (6 bases). CDR3 in DNA: TGTGCCAGCAGCTTGAGGGGGAGCACAGATACGCAGTATTTT. Its protein product is CASSLRGSTDTQYF.